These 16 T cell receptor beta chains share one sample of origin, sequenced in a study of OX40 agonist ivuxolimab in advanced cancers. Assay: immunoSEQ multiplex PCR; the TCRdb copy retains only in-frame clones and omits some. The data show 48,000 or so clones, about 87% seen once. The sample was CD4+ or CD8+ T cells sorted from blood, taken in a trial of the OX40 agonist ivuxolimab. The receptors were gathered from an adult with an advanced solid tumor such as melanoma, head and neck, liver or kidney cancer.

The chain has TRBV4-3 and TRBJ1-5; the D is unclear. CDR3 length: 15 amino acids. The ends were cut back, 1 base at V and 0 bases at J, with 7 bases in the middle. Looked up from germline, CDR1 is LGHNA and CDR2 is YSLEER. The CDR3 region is CASSQAYHSNQPQHF. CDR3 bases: TGCGCCAGCAGCCAAGCATACCATAGCAATCAGCCCCAGCATTTT.

CDR3 coding DNA: TGTGCCAGCAGCTTAGGACAGGACAATGAGCAGTTCTTC. Amino acid sequence: CASSLGQDNEQFF. The chain recombines TRBV5-4 with TRBJ2-1, with 7 bases matching TRBD1. V was clipped by 2 bases and J by 5 bases; unmatched bases: 1. The V gene's germline CDR1 is SGHNT and CDR2 YYREEE (reference sequence). The CDR3 extends over 13 amino acids.

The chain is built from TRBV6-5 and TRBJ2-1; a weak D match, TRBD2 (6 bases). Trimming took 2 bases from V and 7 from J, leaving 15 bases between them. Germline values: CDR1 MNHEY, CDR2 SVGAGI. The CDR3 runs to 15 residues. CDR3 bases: TGTGCCAGCAGTTACGGTAAGGGGAGGTATAATGAGCAGTTCTTC. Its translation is CASSYGKGRYNEQFF.

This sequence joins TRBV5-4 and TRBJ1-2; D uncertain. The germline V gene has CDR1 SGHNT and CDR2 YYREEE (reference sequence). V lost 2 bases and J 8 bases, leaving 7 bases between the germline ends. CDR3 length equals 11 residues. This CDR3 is CASSLGSGYTF. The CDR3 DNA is TGTGCCAGCAGCTTAGGCTCGGGCTACACCTTC.

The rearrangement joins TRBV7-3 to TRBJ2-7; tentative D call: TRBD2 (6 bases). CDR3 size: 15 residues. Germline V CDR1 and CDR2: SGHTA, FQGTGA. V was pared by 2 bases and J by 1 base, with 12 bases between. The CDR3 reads CASSLAGGKSYEQYF. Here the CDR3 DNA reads TGTGCCAGCAGCTTAGCGGGCGGGAAGTCCTACGAGCAGTACTTC.

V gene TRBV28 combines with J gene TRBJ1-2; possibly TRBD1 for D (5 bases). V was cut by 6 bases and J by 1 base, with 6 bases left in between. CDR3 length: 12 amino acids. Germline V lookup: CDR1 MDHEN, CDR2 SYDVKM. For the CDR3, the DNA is TGTGCCAGCAGACAGGTTAACTATGGCTACACCTTC. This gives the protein CASRQVNYGYTF.

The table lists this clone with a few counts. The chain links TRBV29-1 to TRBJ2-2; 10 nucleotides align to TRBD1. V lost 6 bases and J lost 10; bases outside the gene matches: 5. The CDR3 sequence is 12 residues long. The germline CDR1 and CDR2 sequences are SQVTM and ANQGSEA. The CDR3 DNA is TGCAGCGTCGAGACAGGGGGCGCGGAGCTGTTTTTT. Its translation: CSVETGGAELFF.

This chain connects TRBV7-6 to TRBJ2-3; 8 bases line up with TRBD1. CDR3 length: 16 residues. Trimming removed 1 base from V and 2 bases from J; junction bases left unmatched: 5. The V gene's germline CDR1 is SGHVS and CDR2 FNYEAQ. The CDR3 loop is CASSLGPGQVTDTQYF. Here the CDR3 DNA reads TGTGCCAGCAGCTTAGGTCCGGGACAGGTCACAGATACGCAGTATTTT.

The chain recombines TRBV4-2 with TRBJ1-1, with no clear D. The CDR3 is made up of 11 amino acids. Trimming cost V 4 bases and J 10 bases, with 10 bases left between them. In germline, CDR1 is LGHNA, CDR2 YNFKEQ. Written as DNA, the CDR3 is TGTGCCAGCAGCCTCTACGGGGTAGCTTTCTTT. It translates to CASSLYGVAFF.

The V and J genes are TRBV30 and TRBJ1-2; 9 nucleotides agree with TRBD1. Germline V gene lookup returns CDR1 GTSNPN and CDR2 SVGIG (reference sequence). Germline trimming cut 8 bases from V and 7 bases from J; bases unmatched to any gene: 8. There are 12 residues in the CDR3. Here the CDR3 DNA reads TGTGCCGGGGACAGGGACATCGGTGGCTACACCTTC. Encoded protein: CAGDRDIGGYTF.

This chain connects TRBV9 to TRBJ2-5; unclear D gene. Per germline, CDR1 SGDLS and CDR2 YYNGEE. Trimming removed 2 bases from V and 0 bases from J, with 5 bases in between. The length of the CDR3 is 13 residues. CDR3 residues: CASSVWYQETQYF. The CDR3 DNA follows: TGTGCCAGCAGCGTGTGGTACCAAGAGACCCAGTACTTC.

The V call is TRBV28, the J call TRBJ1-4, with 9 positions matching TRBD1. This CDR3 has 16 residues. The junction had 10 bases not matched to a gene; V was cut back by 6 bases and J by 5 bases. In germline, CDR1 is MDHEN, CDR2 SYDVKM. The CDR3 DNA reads TGTGCCAGCAGCCCGGGACAGGGCTCGTTAAATGAAAAACTGTTTTTT. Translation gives CASSPGQGSLNEKLFF.

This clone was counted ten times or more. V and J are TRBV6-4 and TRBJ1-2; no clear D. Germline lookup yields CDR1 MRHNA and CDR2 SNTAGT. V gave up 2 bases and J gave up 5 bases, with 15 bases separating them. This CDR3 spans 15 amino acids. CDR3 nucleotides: TGTGCCAGCAGTGACACCCCGGTCGGGTCGTATGGCTACACCTTC. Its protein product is CASSDTPVGSYGYTF.

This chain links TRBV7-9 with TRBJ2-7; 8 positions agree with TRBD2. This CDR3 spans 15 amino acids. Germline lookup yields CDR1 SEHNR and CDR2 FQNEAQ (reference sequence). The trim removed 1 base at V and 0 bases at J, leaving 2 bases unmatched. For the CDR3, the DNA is TGTGCCAGCAGCTTAGTGAGCGGGGGCTCCTACGAGCAGTACTTC. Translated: CASSLVSGGSYEQYF. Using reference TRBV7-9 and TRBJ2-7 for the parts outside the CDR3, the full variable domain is DTGVSQNPRHKITKRGQNVTFRCDPISEHNRLYWYRQTLGQGPEFLTYFQNEAQLEKSRLLSDRFSAERPKGSFSTLEIQRTEQGDSAMYLCASSLVSGGSYEQYFGPGTRLTVT.

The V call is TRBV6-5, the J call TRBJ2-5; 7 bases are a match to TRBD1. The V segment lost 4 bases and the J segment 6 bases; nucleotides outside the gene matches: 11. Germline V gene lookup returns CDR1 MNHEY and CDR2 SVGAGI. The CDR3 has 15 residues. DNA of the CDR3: TGTGCCAGCAGTTCCGGGGCAGGGGGTAAAAAGACCCAGTACTTC. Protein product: CASSSGAGGKKTQYF.

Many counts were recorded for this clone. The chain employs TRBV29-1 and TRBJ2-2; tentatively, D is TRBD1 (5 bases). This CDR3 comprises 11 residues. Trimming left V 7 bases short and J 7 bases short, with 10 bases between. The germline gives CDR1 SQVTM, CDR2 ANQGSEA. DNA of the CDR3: TGCAGCGGTCTACAGGTCGGGGAGCTGTTTTTT. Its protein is CSGLQVGELFF.